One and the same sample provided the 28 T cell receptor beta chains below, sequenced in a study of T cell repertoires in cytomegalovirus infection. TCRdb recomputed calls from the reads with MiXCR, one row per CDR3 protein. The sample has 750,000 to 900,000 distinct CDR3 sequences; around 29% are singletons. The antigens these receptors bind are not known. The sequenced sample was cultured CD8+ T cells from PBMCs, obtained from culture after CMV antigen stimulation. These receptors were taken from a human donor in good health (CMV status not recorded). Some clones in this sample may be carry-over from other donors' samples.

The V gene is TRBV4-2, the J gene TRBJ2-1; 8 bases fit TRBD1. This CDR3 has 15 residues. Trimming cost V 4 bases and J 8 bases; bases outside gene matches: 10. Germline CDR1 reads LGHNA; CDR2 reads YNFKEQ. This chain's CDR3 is CASSPRDRLEDEQFF. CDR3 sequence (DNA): TGTGCCAGCAGCCCCCGGGACAGGCTTGAGGATGAGCAGTTCTTC.

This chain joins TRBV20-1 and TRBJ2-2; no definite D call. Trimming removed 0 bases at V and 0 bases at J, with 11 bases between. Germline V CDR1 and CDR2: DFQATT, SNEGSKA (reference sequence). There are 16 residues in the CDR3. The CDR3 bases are TGCAGTGCTAGAGATATCGACGGATCGAACACCGGGGAGCTGTTTTTT. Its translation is CSARDIDGSNTGELFF.

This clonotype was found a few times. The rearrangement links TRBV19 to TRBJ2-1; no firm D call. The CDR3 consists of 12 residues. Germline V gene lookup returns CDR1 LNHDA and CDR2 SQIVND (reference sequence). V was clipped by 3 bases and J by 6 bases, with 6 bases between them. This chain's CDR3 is CASSMFSNEQFF. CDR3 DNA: TGTGCCAGTAGTATGTTTAGCAATGAGCAGTTCTTC.

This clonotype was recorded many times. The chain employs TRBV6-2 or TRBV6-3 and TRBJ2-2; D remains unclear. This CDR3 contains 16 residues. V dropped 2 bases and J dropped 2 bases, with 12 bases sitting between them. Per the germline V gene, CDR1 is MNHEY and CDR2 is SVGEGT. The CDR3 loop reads CASSYKGTVNTGELFF. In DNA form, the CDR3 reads TGTGCCAGCAGTTACAAGGGAACAGTAAACACCGGGGAGCTGTTTTTT.

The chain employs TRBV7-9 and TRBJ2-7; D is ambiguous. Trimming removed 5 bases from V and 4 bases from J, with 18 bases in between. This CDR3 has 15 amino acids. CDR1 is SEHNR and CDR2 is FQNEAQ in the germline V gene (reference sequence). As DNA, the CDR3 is TGTGCCAGCAGCCCCTTAGATAGGGCTAGGTACGAGCAGTACTTC. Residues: CASSPLDRARYEQYF.

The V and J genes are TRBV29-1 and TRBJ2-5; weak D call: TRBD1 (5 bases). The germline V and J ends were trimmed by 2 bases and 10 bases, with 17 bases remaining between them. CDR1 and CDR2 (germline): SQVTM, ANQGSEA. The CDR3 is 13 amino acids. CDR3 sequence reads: CSVEMFRPRDQYF. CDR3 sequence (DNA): TGCAGCGTTGAAATGTTTCGACCCAGGGACCAGTACTTC.

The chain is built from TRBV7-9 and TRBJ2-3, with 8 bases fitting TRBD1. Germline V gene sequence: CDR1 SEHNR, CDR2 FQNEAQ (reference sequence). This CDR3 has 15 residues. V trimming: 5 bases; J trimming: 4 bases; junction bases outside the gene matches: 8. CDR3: CASSPGHRGADTQYF. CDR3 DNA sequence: TGTGCCAGCAGCCCCGGGCACAGGGGGGCAGATACGCAGTATTTT.

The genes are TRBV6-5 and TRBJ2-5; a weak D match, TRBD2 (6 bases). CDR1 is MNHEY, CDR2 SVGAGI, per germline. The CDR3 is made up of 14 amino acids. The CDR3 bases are TGTGCGACCGTGGGGCGGGGTTGGCAAGAGACCCAGTACTTC. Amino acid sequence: CATVGRGWQETQYF.

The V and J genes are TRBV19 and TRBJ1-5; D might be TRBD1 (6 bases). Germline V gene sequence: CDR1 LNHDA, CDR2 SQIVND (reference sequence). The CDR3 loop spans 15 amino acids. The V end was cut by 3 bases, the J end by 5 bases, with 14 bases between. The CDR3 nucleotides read TGTGCCAGTAGTATTATGAGGGACACCTATCAGCCCCAGCATTTT. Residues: CASSIMRDTYQPQHF. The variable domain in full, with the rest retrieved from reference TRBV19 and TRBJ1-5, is DGGITQSPKYLFRKEGQNVTLSCEQNLNHDAMYWYRQDPGQGLRLIYYSQIVNDFQKGDIAEGYSVSREKKESFPLTVTSAQKNPTAFYLCASSIMRDTYQPQHFGDGTRLSIL.

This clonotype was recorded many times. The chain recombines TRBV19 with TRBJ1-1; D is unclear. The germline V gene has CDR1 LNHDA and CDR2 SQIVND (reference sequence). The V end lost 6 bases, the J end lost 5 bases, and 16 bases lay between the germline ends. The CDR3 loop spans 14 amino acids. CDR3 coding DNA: TGTGCCAGTAGCGCGAACCGGGTCGCGACTGAAGCTTTCTTT. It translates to CASSANRVATEAFF.

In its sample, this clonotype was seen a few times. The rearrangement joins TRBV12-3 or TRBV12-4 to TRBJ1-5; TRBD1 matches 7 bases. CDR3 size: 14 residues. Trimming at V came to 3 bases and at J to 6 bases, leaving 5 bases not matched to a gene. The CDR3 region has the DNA TGTGCCAGCAGTTTTAAGGGGGCAGCTCAGCCCCAGCATTTT. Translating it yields CASSFKGAAQPQHF.

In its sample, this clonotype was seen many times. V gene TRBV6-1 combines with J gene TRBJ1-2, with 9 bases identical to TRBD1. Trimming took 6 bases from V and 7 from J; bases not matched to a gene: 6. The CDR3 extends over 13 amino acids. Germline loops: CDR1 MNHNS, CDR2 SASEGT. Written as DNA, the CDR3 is TGTGCCAGCAGACTCGGGACAGGGTCTGGCTACACCTTC. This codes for CASRLGTGSGYTF.

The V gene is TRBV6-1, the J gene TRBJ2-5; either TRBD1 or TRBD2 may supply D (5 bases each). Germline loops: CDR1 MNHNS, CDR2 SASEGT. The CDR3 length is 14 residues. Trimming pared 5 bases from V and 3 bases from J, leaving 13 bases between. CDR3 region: CASSSFGAEETQYF. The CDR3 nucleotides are TGTGCCAGCAGTAGTTTCGGGGCTGAAGAGACCCAGTACTTC.

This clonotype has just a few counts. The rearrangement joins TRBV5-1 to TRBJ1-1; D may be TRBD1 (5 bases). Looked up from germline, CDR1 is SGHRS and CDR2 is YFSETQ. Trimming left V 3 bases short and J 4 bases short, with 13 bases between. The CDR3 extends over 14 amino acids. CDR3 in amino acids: CASSWDRRGTEAFF. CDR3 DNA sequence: TGCGCCAGCAGCTGGGATAGGAGGGGCACTGAAGCTTTCTTT.

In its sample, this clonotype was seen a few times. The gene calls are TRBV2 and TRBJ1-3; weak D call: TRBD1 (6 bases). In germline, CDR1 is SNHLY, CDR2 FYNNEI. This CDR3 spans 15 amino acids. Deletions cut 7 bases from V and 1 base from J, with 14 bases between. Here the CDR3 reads CASIRSGASGNTIYF. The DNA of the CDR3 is TGTGCCAGCATACGTTCGGGGGCATCTGGAAACACCATATATTTT.

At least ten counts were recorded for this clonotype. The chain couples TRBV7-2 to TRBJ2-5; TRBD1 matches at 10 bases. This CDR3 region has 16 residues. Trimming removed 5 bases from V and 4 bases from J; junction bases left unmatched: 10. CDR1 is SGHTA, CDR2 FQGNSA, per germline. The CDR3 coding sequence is TGTGCCAGCAGCATCCTGACAGGGGGCGCGGGAGAGACCCAGTACTTC. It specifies CASSILTGGAGETQYF.

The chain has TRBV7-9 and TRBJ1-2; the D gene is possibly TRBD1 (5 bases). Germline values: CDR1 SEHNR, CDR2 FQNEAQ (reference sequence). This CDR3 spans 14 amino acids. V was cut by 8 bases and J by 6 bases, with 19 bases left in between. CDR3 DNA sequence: TGTGCCAGCCCTACACCCCCCATGACAGATGGCTACACCTTC. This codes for CASPTPPMTDGYTF. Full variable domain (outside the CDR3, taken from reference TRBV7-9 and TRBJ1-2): DTGVSQNPRHKITKRGQNVTFRCDPISEHNRLYWYRQTLGQGPEFLTYFQNEAQLEKSRLLSDRFSAERPKGSFSTLEIQRTEQGDSAMYLCASPTPPMTDGYTFGSGTRLTVV.

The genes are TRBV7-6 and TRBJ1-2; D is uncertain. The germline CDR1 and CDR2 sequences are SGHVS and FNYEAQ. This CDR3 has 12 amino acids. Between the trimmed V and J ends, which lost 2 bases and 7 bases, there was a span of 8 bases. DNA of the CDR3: TGTGCCAGCAGCTTATCAGTTCCTGGCTACACCTTC. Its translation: CASSLSVPGYTF.

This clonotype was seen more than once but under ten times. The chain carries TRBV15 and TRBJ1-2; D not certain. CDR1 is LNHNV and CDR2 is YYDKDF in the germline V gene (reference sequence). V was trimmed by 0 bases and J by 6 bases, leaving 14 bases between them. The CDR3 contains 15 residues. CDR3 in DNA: TGTGCCACCAGCAGAGATCGGGGTCGGATCGATGGCTACACCTTC. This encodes CATSRDRGRIDGYTF.

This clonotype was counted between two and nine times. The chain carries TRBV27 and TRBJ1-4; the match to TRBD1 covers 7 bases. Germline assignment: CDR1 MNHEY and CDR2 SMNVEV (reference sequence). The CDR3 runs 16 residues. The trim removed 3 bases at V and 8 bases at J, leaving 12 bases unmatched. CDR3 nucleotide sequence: TGTGCCAGCAGTTTGAGGGGGCAGACCCCCTGGGAAAAACTGTTTTTT. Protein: CASSLRGQTPWEKLFF.

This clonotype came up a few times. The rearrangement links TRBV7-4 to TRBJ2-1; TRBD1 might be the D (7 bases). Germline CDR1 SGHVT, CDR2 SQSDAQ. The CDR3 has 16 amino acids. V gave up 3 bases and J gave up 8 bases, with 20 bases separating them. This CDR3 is CASSFLHWQGGDEQFF. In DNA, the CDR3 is TGTGCCAGCAGCTTCTTGCATTGGCAGGGGGGTGATGAGCAGTTCTTC. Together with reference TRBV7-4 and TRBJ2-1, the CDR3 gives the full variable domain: GAGVSQSPRYKVAKRGRDVALRCDSISGHVTLYWYRQTLGQGSEVLTYSQSDAQRDKSGRPSGRFSAERPERSVSTLKIQRTEQGDSAVYLCASSFLHWQGGDEQFFGPGTRLTVL.

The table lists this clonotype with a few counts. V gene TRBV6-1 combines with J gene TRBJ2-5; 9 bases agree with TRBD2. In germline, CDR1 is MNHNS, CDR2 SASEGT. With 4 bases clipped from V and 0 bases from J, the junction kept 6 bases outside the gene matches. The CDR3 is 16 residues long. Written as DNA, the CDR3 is TGTGCCAGCAGTGTCATAGCGGGGGAGTACCAAGAGACCCAGTACTTC. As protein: CASSVIAGEYQETQYF.

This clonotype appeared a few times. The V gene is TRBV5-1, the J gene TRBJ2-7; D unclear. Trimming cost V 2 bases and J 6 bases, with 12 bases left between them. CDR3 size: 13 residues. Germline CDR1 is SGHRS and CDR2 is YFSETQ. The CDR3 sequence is CASSLGSGGEQYF. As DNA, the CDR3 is TGCGCCAGCAGCTTAGGGTCGGGCGGCGAGCAGTACTTC. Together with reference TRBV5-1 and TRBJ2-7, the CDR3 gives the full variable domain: KAGVTQTPRYLIKTRGQQVTLSCSPISGHRSVSWYQQTPGQGLQFLFEYFSETQRNKGNFPGRFSGRQFSNSRSEMNVSTLELGDSALYLCASSLGSGGEQYFGPGTRLTVT.

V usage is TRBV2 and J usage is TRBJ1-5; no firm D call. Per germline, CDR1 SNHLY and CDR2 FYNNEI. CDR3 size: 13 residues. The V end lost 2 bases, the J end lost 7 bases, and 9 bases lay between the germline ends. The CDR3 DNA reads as TGTGCCAGCAGTGAAACGGATCACCAGCCCCAGCATTTT. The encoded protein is CASSETDHQPQHF.

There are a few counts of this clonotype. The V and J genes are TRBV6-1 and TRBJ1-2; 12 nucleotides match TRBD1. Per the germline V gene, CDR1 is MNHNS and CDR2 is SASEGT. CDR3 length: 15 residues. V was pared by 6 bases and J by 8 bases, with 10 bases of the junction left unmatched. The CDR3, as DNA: TGTGCCAGCAGGCCTCCGGGACAGGGGGCTGGAGGCTACACCTTC. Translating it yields CASRPPGQGAGGYTF.

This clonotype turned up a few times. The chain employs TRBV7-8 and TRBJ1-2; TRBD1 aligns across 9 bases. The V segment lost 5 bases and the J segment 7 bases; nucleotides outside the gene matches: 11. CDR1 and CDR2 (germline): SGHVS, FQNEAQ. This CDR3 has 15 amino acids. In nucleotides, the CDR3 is TGTGCCAGCAGCCTCGACAGGGGGTGGACGCGTGGCTACACCTTC. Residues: CASSLDRGWTRGYTF.

The CDR3 DNA is TGTGCCAGCAGCTCCTCTAACGATCGAGAGCAGTTCTTC. Amino acid sequence: CASSSSNDREQFF. The genes are TRBV5-4 and TRBJ2-1, with D unresolved. CDR1 is SGHNT and CDR2 is YYREEE in the germline V gene (reference sequence). Between the trimmed V and J ends, which lost 3 bases and 10 bases, there was a span of 14 bases. This CDR3 has 13 amino acids. Complete variable domain (other parts from reference TRBV5-4 and TRBJ2-1): ETGVTQSPTHLIKTRGQQVTLRCSSQSGHNTVSWYQQALGQGPQFIFQYYREEENGRGNFPPRFSGLQFPNYSSELNVNALELDDSALYLCASSSSNDREQFFGPGTRLTVL.

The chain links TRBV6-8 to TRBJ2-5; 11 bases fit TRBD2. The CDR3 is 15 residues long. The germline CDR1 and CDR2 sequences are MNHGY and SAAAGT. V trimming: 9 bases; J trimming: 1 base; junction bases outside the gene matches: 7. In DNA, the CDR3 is TGTGCCAGTGGGGTGACTAGCGGGACCCAAGAGACCCAGTACTTC. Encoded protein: CASGVTSGTQETQYF.